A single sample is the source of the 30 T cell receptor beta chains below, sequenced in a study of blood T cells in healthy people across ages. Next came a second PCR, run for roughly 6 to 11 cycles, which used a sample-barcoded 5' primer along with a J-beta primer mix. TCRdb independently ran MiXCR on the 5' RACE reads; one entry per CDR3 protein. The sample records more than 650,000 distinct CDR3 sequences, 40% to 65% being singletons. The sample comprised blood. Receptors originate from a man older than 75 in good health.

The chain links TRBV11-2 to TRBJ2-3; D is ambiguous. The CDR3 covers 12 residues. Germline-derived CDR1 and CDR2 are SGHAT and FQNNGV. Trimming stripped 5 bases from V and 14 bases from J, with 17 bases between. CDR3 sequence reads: CASSQVGRYAYF. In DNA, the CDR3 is TGTGCCAGCAGCCAGGTGGGCAGATACGCGTATTTT. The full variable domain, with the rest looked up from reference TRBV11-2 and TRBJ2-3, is EAGVAQSPRYKIIEKRQSVAFWCNPISGHATLYWYQQILGQGPKLLIQFQNNGVVDDSQLPKDRFSAERLKGVDSTLKIQPAKLEDSAVYLCASSQVGRYAYFGPGTRLTVL.

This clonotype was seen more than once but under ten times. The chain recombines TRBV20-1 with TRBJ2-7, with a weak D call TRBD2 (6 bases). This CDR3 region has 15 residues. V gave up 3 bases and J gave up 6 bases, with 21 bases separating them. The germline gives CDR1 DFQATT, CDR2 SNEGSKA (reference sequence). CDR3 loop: CSARSSAGSGLEQYF. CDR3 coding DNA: TGCAGTGCTAGGTCATCGGCGGGATCCGGTCTCGAGCAGTACTTC.

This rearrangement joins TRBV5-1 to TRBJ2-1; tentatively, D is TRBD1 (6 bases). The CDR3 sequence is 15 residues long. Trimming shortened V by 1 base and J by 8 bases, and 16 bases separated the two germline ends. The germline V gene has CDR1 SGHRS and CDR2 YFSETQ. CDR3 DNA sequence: TGCGCCAGCAGCTTGTTGACAGGTGGACAATATGAGCAGTTCTTC. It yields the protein CASSLLTGGQYEQFF.

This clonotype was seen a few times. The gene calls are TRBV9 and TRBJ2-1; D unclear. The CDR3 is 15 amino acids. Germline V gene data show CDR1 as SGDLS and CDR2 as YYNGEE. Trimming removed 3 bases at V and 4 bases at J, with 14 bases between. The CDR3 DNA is TGTGCCAGCAGCGCCGTCGAGACCCAGTACAATGAGCAGTTCTTC. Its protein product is CASSAVETQYNEQFF.

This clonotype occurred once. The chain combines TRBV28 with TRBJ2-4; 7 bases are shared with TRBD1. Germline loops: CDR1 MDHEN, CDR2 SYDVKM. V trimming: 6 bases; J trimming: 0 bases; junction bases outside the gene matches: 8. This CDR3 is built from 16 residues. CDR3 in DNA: TGTGCCAGCAGCCGACAGGGTGTAGTAGCCAAAAACATTCAGTACTTC. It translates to CASSRQGVVAKNIQYF.

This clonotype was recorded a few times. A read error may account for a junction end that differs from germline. CDR3 DNA sequence: TGTGCCAGCAGTTCGCAATCGGGACTAGCGGGAGTCTATATAGCCTATGAGCAGTACTTC. Residues: CASSSQSGLAGVYIAYEQYF. The chain has TRBV28 and TRBJ2-7; TRBD2 aligns across 14 bases. The CDR3 loop spans 20 amino acids. From germline, CDR1 is MDHEN and CDR2 SYDVKM. The variable domain in full, with the rest retrieved from reference TRBV28 and TRBJ2-7, is DVKVTQSSRYLVKRTGEKVFLECVQDMDHENMFWYRQDPGLGLRLIYFSYDVKMKEKGDIPEGYSVSREKKERFSLILESASTNQTSMYLCASSSQSGLAGVYIAYEQYFGPGTRLTVT.

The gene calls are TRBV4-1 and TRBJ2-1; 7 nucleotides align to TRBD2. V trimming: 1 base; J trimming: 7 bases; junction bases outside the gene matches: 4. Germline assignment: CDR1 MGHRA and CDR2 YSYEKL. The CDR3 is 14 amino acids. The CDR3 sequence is CASSQGGGLNEQFF. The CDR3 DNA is TGCGCCAGCAGCCAAGGGGGGGGATTGAATGAGCAGTTCTTC.

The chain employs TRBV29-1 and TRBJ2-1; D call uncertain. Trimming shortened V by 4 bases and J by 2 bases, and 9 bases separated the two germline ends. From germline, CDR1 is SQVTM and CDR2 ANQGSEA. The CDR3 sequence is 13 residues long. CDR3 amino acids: CSVAVVPYNEQFF. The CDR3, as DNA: TGCAGCGTTGCAGTGGTCCCCTACAATGAGCAGTTCTTC.

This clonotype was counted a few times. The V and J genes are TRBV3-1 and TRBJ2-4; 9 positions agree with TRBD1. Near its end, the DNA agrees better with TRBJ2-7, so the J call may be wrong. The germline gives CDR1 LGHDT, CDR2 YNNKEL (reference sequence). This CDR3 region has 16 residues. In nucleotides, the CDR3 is TGTGCCAGCAGCCAGGTACCCGGGACAGGGACCTACGAGCAGTACTTC. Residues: CASSQVPGTGTYEQYF.

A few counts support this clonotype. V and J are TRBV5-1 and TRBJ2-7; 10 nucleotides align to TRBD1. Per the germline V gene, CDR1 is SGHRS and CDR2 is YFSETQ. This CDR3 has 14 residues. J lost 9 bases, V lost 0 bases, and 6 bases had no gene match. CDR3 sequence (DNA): TGCGCCAGCAGCTTGGAGGGACAGGGGAGAAGGCAGTACTTC. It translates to CASSLEGQGRRQYF.

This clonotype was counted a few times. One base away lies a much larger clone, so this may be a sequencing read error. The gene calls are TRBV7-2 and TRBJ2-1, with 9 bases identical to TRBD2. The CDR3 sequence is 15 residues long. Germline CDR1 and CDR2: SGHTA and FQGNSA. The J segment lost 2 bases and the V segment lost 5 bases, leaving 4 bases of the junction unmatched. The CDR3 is CASSLSGSPYNEQFF. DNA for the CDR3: TGTGCCAGCAGCCTTAGCGGGAGCCCCTACAATGAGCAGTTCTTC.

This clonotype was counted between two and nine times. The CDR3 DNA reads TGTGCCAGCAGGTTGAGCTCCTATAATTCACCCCTCCACTTT. Translated, it gives CASRLSSYNSPLHF. J is TRBJ1-6 and V is TRBV12-3 or TRBV12-4; D is ambiguous. Trimming took off 6 bases at V and 0 bases at J, with 6 bases between the two ends. The CDR3 is 14 residues long.

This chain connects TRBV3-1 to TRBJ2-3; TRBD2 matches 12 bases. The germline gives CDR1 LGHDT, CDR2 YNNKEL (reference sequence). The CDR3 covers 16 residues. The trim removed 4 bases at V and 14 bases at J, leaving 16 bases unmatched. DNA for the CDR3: TGTGCCAGCAGCCCTCCGACTAGCGGGAGAAGAAGATACGCGTATTTT. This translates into CASSPPTSGRRRYAYF.

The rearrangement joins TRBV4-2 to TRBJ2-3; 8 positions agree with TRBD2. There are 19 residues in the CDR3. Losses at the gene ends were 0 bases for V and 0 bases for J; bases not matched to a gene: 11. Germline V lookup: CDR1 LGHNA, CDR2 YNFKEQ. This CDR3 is CASSQDFARAGASTDTQYF. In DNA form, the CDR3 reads TGTGCCAGCAGCCAAGATTTCGCTCGAGCGGGAGCTAGCACAGATACGCAGTATTTT.

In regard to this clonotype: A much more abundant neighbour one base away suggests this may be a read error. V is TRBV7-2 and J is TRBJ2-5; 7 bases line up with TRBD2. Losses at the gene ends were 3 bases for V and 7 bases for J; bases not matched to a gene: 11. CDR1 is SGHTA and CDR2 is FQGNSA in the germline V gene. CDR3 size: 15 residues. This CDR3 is CASSFPAGAKGTQYF. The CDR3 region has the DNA TGTGCCAGCAGCTTTCCGGCGGGAGCTAAAGGGACCCAGTACTTC.

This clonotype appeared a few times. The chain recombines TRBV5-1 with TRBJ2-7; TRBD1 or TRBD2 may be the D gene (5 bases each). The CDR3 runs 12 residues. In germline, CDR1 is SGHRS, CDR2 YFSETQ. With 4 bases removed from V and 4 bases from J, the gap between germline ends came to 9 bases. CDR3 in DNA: TGCGCCAGCAGCATGGGGGTTTACGAGCAGTACTTC. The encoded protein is CASSMGVYEQYF.

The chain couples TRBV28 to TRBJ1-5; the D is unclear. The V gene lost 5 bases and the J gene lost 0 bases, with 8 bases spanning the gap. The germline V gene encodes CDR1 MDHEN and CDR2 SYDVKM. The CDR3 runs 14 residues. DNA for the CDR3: TGTGCCAGCAGTGAAAACTTTAGCAATCAGCCCCAGCATTTT. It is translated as CASSENFSNQPQHF. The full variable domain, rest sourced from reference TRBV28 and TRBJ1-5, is DVKVTQSSRYLVKRTGEKVFLECVQDMDHENMFWYRQDPGLGLRLIYFSYDVKMKEKGDIPEGYSVSREKKERFSLILESASTNQTSMYLCASSENFSNQPQHFGDGTRLSIL.

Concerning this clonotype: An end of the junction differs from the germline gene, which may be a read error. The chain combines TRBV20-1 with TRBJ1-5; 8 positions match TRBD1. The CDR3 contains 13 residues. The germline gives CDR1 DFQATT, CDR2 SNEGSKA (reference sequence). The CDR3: CSASPGGNQPQQF. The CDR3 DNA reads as TGCAGTGCTAGTCCAGGGGGCAATCAGCCCCAGCAGTTT.

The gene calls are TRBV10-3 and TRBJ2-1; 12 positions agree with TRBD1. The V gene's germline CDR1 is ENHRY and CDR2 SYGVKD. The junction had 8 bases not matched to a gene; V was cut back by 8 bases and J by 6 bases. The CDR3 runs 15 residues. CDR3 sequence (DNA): TGTGCCATCGGACCCGCGGGACAGGGGGCCAATGAGCAGTTCTTC. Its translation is CAIGPAGQGANEQFF.

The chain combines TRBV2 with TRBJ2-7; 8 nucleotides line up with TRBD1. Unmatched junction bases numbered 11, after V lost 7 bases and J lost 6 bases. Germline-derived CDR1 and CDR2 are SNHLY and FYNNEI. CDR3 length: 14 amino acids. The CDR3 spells CASTLDQGASEQYF. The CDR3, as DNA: TGTGCCAGCACCCTAGACCAGGGGGCAAGCGAGCAGTACTTC.

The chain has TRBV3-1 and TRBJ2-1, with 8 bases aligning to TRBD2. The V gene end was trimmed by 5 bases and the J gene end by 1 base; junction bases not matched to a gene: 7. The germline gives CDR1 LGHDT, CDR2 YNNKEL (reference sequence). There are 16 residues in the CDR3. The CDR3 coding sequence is TGTGCCAGCAGCGAAACGGGACTAGTATCCTACAATGAGCAGTTCTTC. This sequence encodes CASSETGLVSYNEQFF.

The CDR3 reads CSARATGTGSLTNEKLFF. The CDR3 DNA is TGCAGTGCCCGAGCAACCGGGACAGGGAGCCTGACTAATGAAAAACTGTTTTTT. The chain combines TRBV20-1 with TRBJ1-4; 9 nucleotides line up with TRBD1. V trimming: 6 bases; J trimming: 2 bases; junction bases outside the gene matches: 16. CDR3 size: 18 residues. Germline CDR1 reads DFQATT; CDR2 reads SNEGSKA (reference sequence).

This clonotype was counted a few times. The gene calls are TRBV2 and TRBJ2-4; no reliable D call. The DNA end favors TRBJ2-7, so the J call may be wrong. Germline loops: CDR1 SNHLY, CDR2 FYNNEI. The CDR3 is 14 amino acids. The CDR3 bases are TGTGCCAGCCATTTGGAGTCCCGTATGGTCGAGCAGTACTTC. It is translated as CASHLESRMVEQYF.

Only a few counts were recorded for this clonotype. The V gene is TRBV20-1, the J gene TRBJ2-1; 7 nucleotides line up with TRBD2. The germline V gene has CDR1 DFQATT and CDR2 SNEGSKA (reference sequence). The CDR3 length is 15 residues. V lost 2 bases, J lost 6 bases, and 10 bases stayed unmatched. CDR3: CSARPTRDYLNEQFF. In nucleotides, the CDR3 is TGCAGTGCTAGACCTACAAGGGACTACCTCAATGAGCAGTTCTTC.

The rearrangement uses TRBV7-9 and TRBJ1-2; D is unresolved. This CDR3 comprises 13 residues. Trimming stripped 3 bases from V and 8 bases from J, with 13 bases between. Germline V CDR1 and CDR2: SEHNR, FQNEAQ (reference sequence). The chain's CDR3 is CASSFETAGGYTF. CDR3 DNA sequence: TGTGCCAGCAGCTTCGAGACCGCCGGAGGCTACACCTTC.

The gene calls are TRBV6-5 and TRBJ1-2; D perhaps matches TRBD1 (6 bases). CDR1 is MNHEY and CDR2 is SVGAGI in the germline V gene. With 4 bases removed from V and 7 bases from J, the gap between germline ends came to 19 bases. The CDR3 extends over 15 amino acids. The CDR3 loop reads CASSFTGFVPSGYTF. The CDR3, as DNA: TGTGCCAGCAGTTTCACAGGGTTCGTACCTTCTGGCTACACCTTC.

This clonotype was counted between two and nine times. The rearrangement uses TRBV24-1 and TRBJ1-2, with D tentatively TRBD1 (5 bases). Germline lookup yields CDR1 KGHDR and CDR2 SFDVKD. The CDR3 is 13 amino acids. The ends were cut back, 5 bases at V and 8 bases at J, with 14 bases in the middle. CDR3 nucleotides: TGTGCCACCAGTGCGGGACCCAGCGCGGGCTACACCTTC. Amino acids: CATSAGPSAGYTF.

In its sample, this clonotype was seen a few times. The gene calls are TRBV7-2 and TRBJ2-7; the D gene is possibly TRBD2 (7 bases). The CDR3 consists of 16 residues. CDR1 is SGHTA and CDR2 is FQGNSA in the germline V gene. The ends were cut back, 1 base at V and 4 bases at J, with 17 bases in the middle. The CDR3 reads CASSLGAREGVYEQYF. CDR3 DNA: TGTGCCAGCAGCTTAGGGGCTAGGGAGGGGGTATACGAGCAGTACTTC.

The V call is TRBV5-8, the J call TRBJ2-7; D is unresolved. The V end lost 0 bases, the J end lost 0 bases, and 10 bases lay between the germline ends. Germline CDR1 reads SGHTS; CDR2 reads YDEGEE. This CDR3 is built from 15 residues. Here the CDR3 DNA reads TGTGCCAGCAGCTTGGTTCTTCTAAGCTCCTACGAGCAGTACTTC. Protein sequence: CASSLVLLSSYEQYF.

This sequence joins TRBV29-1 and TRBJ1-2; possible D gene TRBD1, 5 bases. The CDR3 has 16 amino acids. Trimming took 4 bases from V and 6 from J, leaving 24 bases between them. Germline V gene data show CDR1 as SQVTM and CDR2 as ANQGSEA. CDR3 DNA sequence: TGCAGCGTTGTATTCTGGGGCGGCAGTATTCTCGATGGCTACACCTTC. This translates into CSVVFWGGSILDGYTF.